These 5 T cell receptor beta chains originate from one sample sequenced in a study of technical replicates of blood from a few donors. TCRdb keeps only in-frame clones here, not all; method: immunoSEQ multiplex PCR. The data contain over 85,000 clones, around 94% of them singletons. Sequenced: T cells isolated from PBMCs. These receptor sequences come from a human donor in good health.

J is TRBJ2-3 and V is TRBV7-3, with D possibly being TRBD1 (6 bases). Trimming cost V 2 bases and J 2 bases, with 11 bases left between them. Per germline, CDR1 SGHTA and CDR2 FQGTGA. The CDR3 has 15 amino acids. CDR3 sequence: CASSLGQPPTDTQYF. In DNA form, the CDR3 reads TGTGCCAGCAGCTTAGGACAGCCCCCCACAGATACGCAGTATTTT.

The V gene is TRBV7-9, the J gene TRBJ1-5; a weak D match, TRBD1 (6 bases). This CDR3 spans 14 amino acids. Germline V gives CDR1 SEHNR, CDR2 FQNEAQ (reference sequence). V lost 5 bases to trimming and J lost 6 bases, with 14 bases between them. The CDR3 here is CASSPTGIGQPQHF. The CDR3 bases are TGTGCCAGCAGCCCTACAGGGATAGGTCAGCCCCAGCATTTT.

The chain employs TRBV27 and TRBJ1-5, with D possibly matching TRBD1 (5 bases). The CDR3 length is 13 residues. CDR1 MNHEY and CDR2 SMNVEV come from the germline V gene (reference sequence). Trimming cost V 4 bases and J 12 bases, with 16 bases left between them. The DNA of the CDR3 is TGTGCCAGCAGTTATGAGACAGAAGGGCTCCAGCATTTT. Its translation: CASSYETEGLQHF.

The chain recombines TRBV9 with TRBJ1-5; D gene ambiguous. V was clipped by 4 bases and J by 1 base, with 12 bases between them. The CDR3 is 15 residues long. In germline, CDR1 is SGDLS, CDR2 YYNGEE. CDR3 DNA: TGTGCCAGCAGCCCTGGTCCGGGAAGCAATCAGCCCCAGCATTTT. The encoded protein is CASSPGPGSNQPQHF.

The DNA for the CDR3 is TGTGCCAGTAGACCGGGACAGGGGGTCCCCTACGAGCAGTACTTC. Translating gives CASRPGQGVPYEQYF. The rearrangement joins TRBV19 to TRBJ2-7; 11 bases align to TRBD1. The CDR3 totals 15 residues. V dropped 6 bases and J dropped 2; count of bases not matched to a gene: 6. The germline V gene has CDR1 LNHDA and CDR2 SQIVND (reference sequence).